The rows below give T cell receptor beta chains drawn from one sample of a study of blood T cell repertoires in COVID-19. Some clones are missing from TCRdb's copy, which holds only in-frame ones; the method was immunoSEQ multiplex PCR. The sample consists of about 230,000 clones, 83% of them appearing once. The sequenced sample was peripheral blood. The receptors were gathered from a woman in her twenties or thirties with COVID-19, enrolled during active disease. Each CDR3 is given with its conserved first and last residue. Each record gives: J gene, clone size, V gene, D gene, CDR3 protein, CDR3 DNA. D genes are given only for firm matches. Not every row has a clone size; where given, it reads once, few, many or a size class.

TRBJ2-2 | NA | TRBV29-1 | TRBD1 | CSVKTGRDTGELFF | TGCAGCGTGAAGACAGGGAGAGACACCGGGGAGCTGTTTTTT
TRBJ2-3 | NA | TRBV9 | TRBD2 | CASSGTSGRKDTQYF | TGTGCCAGCAGCGGGACTAGCGGGAGGAAGGATACGCAGTATTTT
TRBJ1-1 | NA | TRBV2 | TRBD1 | CASRTDRGPNTEAFF | TGTGCCAGCAGAACAGACAGGGGGCCTAACACTGAAGCTTTCTTT
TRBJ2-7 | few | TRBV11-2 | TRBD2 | CASSSSGRAHEQYF | TGTGCCAGCAGCTCGAGCGGGAGGGCACACGAGCAGTACTTC
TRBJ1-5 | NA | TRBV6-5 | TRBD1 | CASSLTGGSNQPQHF | TGTGCCAGCAGCCTGACAGGGGGGAGCAATCAGCCCCAGCATTTT
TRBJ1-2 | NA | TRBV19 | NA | CASSRDSSPRGYTF | TGTGCCAGTAGTCGTGACAGCAGCCCTAGGGGCTACACCTTC
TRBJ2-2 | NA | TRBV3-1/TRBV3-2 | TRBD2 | CASSQDILAGLTGELFF | TGTGCCAGCAGCCAAGACATACTAGCGGGTCTCACCGGGGAGCTGTTTTTT
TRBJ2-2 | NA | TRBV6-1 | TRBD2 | CASSELGLAGAGELFF | TGTGCCAGCAGTGAATTGGGACTAGCGGGAGCAGGGGAGCTGTTTTTT
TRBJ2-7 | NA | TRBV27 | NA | CASSPIIRTGTYEQYF | TGTGCCAGCAGTCCCATCATTAGAACAGGTACCTACGAGCAGTACTTC
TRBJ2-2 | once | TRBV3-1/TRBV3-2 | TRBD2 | CASSQSRAGVGTGELFF | TGTGCCAGCAGCCAATCGAGAGCGGGAGTAGGGACCGGGGAGCTGTTTTTT
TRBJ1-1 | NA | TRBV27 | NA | CASSTHTEAFF | TGTGCCAGCAGTACACACACTGAAGCTTTCTTT
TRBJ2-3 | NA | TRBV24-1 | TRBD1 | CATSDRGRTDTQYF | TGTGCCACCAGTGACAGGGGGCGAACAGATACGCAGTATTTT
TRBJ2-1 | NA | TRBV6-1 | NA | CASSEAPSYNEQFF | TGTGCCAGCAGTGAAGCTCCATCCTACAATGAGCAGTTCTTC
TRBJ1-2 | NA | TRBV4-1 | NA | CASSQDPGHVYGYTF | TGCGCCAGCAGCCAAGACCCAGGACACGTATATGGCTACACCTTC
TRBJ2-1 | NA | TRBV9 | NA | CASSVSPSSYNEQFF | TGTGCCAGCAGCGTGTCTCCGAGCTCCTACAATGAGCAGTTCTTC
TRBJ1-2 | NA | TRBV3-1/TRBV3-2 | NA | CASSQGEGLSYGYTF | TGTGCCAGCAGCCAAGGGGAGGGGCTTAGCTATGGCTACACCTTC
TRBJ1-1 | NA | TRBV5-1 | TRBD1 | CASSFGQVNTEAFF | TGCGCCAGCAGCTTTGGACAGGTGAACACTGAAGCTTTCTTT
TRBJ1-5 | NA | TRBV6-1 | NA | CASSEGLFNQPQHF | TGTGCCAGCAGTGAGGGCCTATTCAATCAGCCCCAGCATTTT
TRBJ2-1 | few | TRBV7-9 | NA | CASSSSQGSSSSYNEQFF | TGTGCCAGCAGCTCTTCCCAAGGGAGTAGTTCCTCCTACAATGAGCAGTTCTTC
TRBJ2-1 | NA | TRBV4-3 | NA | CASSQGGGGFYNEQFF | TGCGCCAGCAGCCAGGGGGGCGGGGGATTCTACAATGAGCAGTTCTTC
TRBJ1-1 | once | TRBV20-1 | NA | CSARTVIEAFF | TGCAGTGCTAGGACAGTCATTGAAGCTTTCTTT
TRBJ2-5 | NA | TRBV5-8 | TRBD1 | CASVTGQVEETQYF | TGTGCCAGCGTCACGGGACAGGTAGAAGAGACCCAGTACTTC
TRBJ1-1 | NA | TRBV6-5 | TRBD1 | CASSRQGMNTEAFF | TGTGCCAGCAGTCGACAGGGTATGAACACTGAAGCTTTCTTT
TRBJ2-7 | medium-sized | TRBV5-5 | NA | CAPRKGVWSRQYF | TGTGCCCCCCGCAAGGGGGTATGGAGTCGGCAGTACTTC
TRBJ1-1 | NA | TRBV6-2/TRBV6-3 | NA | CASSAGFGTEAFF | TGTGCCAGCAGTGCGGGGTTCGGCACTGAAGCTTTCTTT
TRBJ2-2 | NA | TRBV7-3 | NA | CASSSSLTGELFF | TGTGCCAGCAGCTCAAGTCTAACCGGGGAGCTGTTTTTT
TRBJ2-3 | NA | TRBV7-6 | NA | CASSFGGGYTDTQYF | TGTGCCAGCAGCTTCGGCGGGGGCTACACAGATACGCAGTATTTT
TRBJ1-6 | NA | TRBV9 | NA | CASSGGREFSPLHF | TGTGCCAGCAGCGGGGGCAGGGAATTTTCACCCCTCCACTTT
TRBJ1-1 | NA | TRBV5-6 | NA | CASRRTGNTEAFF | TGTGCCAGCAGGCGGACTGGGAACACTGAAGCTTTCTTT
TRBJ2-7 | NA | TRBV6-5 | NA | CASSPTRGRENEQYF | TGTGCCAGCAGCCCCACCAGGGGCAGGGAAAACGAGCAGTACTTC
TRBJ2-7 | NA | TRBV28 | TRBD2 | CASSPGTSGSSYEQYF | TGTGCCAGCAGTCCCGGGACTAGCGGGAGCTCCTACGAGCAGTACTTC
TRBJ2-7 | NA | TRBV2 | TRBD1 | CASTSQGQGRYEQYF | TGTGCCAGCACCTCTCAGGGACAGGGACGCTACGAGCAGTACTTC
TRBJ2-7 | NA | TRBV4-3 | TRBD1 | CASSRTTGVGSYEQYF | TGCGCCAGCAGCCGAACGACAGGGGTCGGTTCCTACGAGCAGTACTTC
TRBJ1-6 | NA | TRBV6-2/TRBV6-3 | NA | CASSYPGRRGGRNSPLHF | TGTGCCAGCAGTTATCCCGGACGGAGGGGAGGCCGTAATTCACCCCTCCACTTT
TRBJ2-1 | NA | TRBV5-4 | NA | CASSEYNEQFF | TGTGCCAGCAGCGAGTACAATGAGCAGTTCTTC
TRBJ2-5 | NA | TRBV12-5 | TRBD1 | CASGLGQGGETQYF | TGTGCTAGTGGTTTGGGACAGGGTGGCGAGACCCAGTACTTC
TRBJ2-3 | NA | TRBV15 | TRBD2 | CATSRARLAGGGGVTDTQYF | TGTGCCACCAGCAGAGCACGACTAGCGGGGGGCGGAGGGGTAACAGATACGCAGTATTTT
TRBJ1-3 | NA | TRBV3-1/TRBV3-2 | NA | CASSPGLGGSGNTIYF | TGTGCCAGCAGCCCGGGACTGGGGGGATCGGGAAACACCATATATTTT
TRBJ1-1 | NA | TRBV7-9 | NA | CASSRPSSGAFF | TGTGCCAGCAGTCGTCCGAGTTCGGGAGCTTTCTTT
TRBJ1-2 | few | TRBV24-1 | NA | CATSDFEYTF | TGTGCCACCAGTGATTTTGAGTACACCTTC
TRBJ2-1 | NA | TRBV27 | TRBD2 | CASSPKTLAGDSYNEQFF | TGTGCCAGCAGTCCCAAAACCCTAGCGGGAGACTCCTACAATGAGCAGTTCTTC
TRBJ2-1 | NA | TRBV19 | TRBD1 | CASSIPTRQGGFSNEQFF | TGTGCCAGTAGTATTCCCACCCGACAGGGGGGGTTCTCCAATGAGCAGTTCTTC
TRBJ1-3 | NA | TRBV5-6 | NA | CASSFFNSGNTIYF | TGTGCCAGCAGCTTTTTCAACTCTGGAAACACCATATATTTT
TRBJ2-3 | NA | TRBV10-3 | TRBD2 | CAISEPRLAGTTDTQYF | TGTGCCATCAGTGAACCCCGACTAGCGGGGACCACAGATACGCAGTATTTT
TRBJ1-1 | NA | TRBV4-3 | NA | CASSQDLGGEAFF | TGCGCCAGCAGCCAAGATCTTGGCGGTGAAGCTTTCTTT
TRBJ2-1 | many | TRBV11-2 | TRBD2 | CASSLDAGGPSNEQFF | TGTGCCAGCAGCTTAGATGCGGGGGGCCCATCCAATGAGCAGTTCTTC
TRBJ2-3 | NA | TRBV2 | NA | CASSEEGGSSDTQYF | TGTGCCAGCAGTGAAGAGGGGGGGAGCTCAGATACGCAGTATTTT
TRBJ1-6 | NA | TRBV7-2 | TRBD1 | CASTLTGGQGLAPLHF | TGTGCCAGCACCCTCACCGGGGGACAGGGGTTAGCACCCCTCCACTTT
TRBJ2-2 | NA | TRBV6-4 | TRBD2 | CASSFGLAGGANTGELFF | TGTGCCAGCAGTTTCGGACTAGCGGGTGGCGCGAACACCGGGGAGCTGTTTTTT
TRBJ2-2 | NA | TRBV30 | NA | CAWSVRTGELFF | TGTGCCTGGAGTGTACGGACCGGGGAGCTGTTTTTT
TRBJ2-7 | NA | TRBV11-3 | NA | CASSSGVRSSYEQYF | TGTGCCAGCAGCTCCGGGGTTCGAAGCTCCTACGAGCAGTACTTC
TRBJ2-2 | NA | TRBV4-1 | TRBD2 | CASSQGLAGTGELFF | TGCGCCAGCAGCCAGGGACTAGCGGGGACCGGGGAGCTGTTTTTT
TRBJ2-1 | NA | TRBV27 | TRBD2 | CASSGTRMALLDNEQFF | TGTGCCAGCAGTGGGACTAGAATGGCTCTTTTAGACAATGAGCAGTTCTTC
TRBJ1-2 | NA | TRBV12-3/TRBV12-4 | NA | CASSRGDLVGYTF | TGTGCCAGCAGTCGGGGGGACTTAGTGGGCTACACCTTC
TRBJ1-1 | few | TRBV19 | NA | CASGQRGKMNTEAFF | TGTGCCAGTGGCCAGAGGGGGAAAATGAACACTGAAGCTTTCTTT
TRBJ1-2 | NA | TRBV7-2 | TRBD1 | CASSYRRDRAIFNYGYTF | TGTGCCAGCAGCTATCGCCGGGACAGGGCTATATTTAACTATGGCTACACCTTC
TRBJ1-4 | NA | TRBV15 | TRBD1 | CATSRRTGGNEKLFF | TGTGCCACCAGCAGAAGGACAGGGGGTAATGAAAAACTGTTTTTT
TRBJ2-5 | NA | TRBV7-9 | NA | CASSLRREPVGETQYF | TGTGCCAGCAGCCTCCGACGGGAACCCGTGGGAGAGACCCAGTACTTC
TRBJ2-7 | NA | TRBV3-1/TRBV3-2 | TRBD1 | CASSQDSTGQGVYEQYF | TGTGCCAGCAGCCAAGATAGCACTGGACAGGGGGTCTACGAGCAGTACTTC
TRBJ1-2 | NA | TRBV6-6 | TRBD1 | CASSRRDRANYGYTF | TGTGCCAGCAGCAGGAGGGACAGAGCTAACTATGGCTACACCTTC